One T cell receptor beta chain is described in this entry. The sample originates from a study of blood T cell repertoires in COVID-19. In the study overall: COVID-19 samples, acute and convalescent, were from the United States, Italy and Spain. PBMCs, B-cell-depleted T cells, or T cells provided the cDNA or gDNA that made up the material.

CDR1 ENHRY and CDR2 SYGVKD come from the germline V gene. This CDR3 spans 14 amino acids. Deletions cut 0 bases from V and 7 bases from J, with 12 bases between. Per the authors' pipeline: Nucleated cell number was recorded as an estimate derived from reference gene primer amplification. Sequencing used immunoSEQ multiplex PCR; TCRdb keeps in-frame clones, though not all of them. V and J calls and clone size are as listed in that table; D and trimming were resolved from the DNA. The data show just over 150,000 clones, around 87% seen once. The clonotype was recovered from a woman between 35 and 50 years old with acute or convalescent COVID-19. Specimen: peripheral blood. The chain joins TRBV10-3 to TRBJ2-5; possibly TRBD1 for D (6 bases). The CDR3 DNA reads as TGTGCCATCAGTGAGTCTGGGGGCGAAGGGACCCAGTACTTC. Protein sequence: CAISESGGEGTQYF.